By sample share, the clone carrying this TCR beta chain is medium-sized. From germline, CDR1 is DFQATT and CDR2 SNEGSKA (reference sequence). The CDR3 runs to 16 residues. V lost 2 bases and J 0 bases, leaving 14 bases between the germline ends. This record comes from a study of T and B cells in COVID-19 patients. Study at large: The recovered cohort's median age was 34 years, versus approximately 73 years in active infection.

Multiplex PCR with BIOMED2 TRB-A/B primer pools amplified TRB rearrangements. TCRdb processed the multiplex PCR reads anew with MiXCR; each CDR3 protein has one entry. The sample records over 1,000 distinct CDR3 sequences, roughly a fifth being singletons. From blood, about 240-550 ng of genomic DNA served as TRB template. The receptor was isolated from a human donor with active COVID-19. The chain uses TRBV20-1 and TRBJ1-3; D might be TRBD1 (5 bases). Specimen: blood. The CDR3 bases are TGCAGTGCTAGATTACCGGGACCTTTCTCTGGAAACACCATATATTTT. This encodes CSARLPGPFSGNTIYF.